The rows below give T cell receptor beta chains drawn from one sample of a study of T cell responses to AZD1222 COVID-19 vaccine. Assay used: immunoSEQ multiplex PCR; TCRdb lists only in-frame clones, some missing. The data hold some 130,000 clones, with 84% observed a single time. This sample comprised peripheral blood, obtained on day 0 of AZD1222 vaccination. The receptors were gathered from an adult in good health. Each CDR3 is given with its conserved first and last residue. Each record gives: V gene, J gene, CDR3 length, D gene, clone size, CDR3 DNA, CDR3 protein. D genes are given only for firm matches. Size is omitted from some rows. Given values are once, few, many or a class for expanded clones.

V gene: TRBV25-1; J gene: TRBJ2-7; CDR3 length: 15; D gene: TRBD1; clone size: once; CDR3 DNA: TGTGCCAGCAGTGAATGGAGGACAGGGGCCTACGAGCAGTACTTC; CDR3 protein: CASSEWRTGAYEQYF
V gene: TRBV9; J gene: TRBJ1-1; CDR3 length: 16; D gene: TRBD1; clone size: once; CDR3 DNA: TGTGCCAGCAGCGCCCGAGGCACGGGGACAGAGGCTGAAGCTTTCTTT; CDR3 protein: CASSARGTGTEAEAFF
V gene: TRBV19; J gene: TRBJ1-5; CDR3 length: 15; D gene: NA; clone size: once; CDR3 DNA: TGTGCCAGTAGTATACAGGCTGTAGAGAATCAGCCCCAGCATTTT; CDR3 protein: CASSIQAVENQPQHF
V gene: TRBV5-1; J gene: TRBJ1-6; CDR3 length: 16; D gene: TRBD1; clone size: NA; CDR3 DNA: TGCGCCAGCAGCCCCGGGACAGGGGTCTATAATTCACCCCTCCACTTT; CDR3 protein: CASSPGTGVYNSPLHF
V gene: TRBV18; J gene: TRBJ2-5; CDR3 length: 17; D gene: TRBD2; clone size: NA; CDR3 DNA: TGTGCCAGCTCACCACCGGCGCTAGCGGGGGGCAAAGAGACCCAGTACTTC; CDR3 protein: CASSPPALAGGKETQYF
V gene: TRBV7-9; J gene: TRBJ1-2; CDR3 length: 14; D gene: NA; clone size: NA; CDR3 DNA: TGTGCCAGCAGCCAAGAGGTACAGGGCGGTGGCTACACCTTC; CDR3 protein: CASSQEVQGGGYTF
V gene: TRBV9; J gene: TRBJ2-2; CDR3 length: 19; D gene: NA; clone size: NA; CDR3 DNA: TGTGCCAGCAGCCCCCGCCACGGAAGGGGTAGCAGAGACACCGGGGAGCTGTTTTTT; CDR3 protein: CASSPRHGRGSRDTGELFF
V gene: TRBV5-8; J gene: TRBJ1-6; CDR3 length: 14; D gene: TRBD1; clone size: NA; CDR3 DNA: TGTGCCAGCAGCCACCGACAGGGGTATTCACCCCTCCACTTT; CDR3 protein: CASSHRQGYSPLHF
V gene: TRBV2; J gene: TRBJ1-6; CDR3 length: 11; D gene: NA; clone size: NA; CDR3 DNA: TGTGCCAGCAGGGCTAATTCACCCCTCCACTTT; CDR3 protein: CASRANSPLHF
V gene: TRBV14; J gene: TRBJ2-1; CDR3 length: 13; D gene: NA; clone size: NA; CDR3 DNA: TGTGCCAGCAGCTTTCGTCCGGCCCATGAGCAGTTCTTC; CDR3 protein: CASSFRPAHEQFF
V gene: TRBV28; J gene: TRBJ1-1; CDR3 length: 18; D gene: NA; clone size: few; CDR3 DNA: TGTGCCAGCAGTTTATGGATAACGACAGGACTTATGAACACTGAAGCTTTCTTT; CDR3 protein: CASSLWITTGLMNTEAFF
V gene: TRBV27; J gene: TRBJ2-1; CDR3 length: 11; D gene: NA; clone size: NA; CDR3 DNA: TGTGCCAGCAGTTTATACAATGAGCAGTTCTTC; CDR3 protein: CASSLYNEQFF
V gene: TRBV10-3; J gene: TRBJ1-3; CDR3 length: 14; D gene: NA; clone size: NA; CDR3 DNA: TGTGCCATCAGGGACACCCTCGAGGGAAACACCATATATTTT; CDR3 protein: CAIRDTLEGNTIYF
V gene: TRBV5-4; J gene: TRBJ1-2; CDR3 length: 17; D gene: NA; clone size: few; CDR3 DNA: TGTGCCAGCAGCTTGGGAGGCTCTGGACAGCCTGACTATGGCTACACCTTC; CDR3 protein: CASSLGGSGQPDYGYTF
V gene: TRBV6-5; J gene: TRBJ2-6; CDR3 length: 15; D gene: NA; clone size: NA; CDR3 DNA: TGTGCCAGCAGTAGAGCTAGCCCTGGGGCCAACGTCCTGACTTTC; CDR3 protein: CASSRASPGANVLTF
V gene: TRBV3-1/TRBV3-2; J gene: TRBJ1-1; CDR3 length: 14; D gene: TRBD1; clone size: NA; CDR3 DNA: TGTGCCAGCAGCCGGACAGGGGGCTATACTGAAGCTTTCTTT; CDR3 protein: CASSRTGGYTEAFF
V gene: TRBV27; J gene: TRBJ2-1; CDR3 length: 15; D gene: TRBD1; clone size: once; CDR3 DNA: TGTGCCAGCAGTGAGGGACAGGGGACCTACAATGAGCAGTTCTTC; CDR3 protein: CASSEGQGTYNEQFF
V gene: TRBV9; J gene: TRBJ1-4; CDR3 length: 13; D gene: NA; clone size: NA; CDR3 DNA: TGTGCCAGCAGCGTAGAGGGCGGGGGAAAACTGTTTTTT; CDR3 protein: CASSVEGGGKLFF
V gene: TRBV7-6; J gene: TRBJ2-3; CDR3 length: 16; D gene: TRBD1; clone size: NA; CDR3 DNA: TGTGCCAGCCGCAAAACCGGGACAGGGGGCCCAGATACGCAGTATTTT; CDR3 protein: CASRKTGTGGPDTQYF
V gene: TRBV9; J gene: TRBJ2-6; CDR3 length: 18; D gene: TRBD1; clone size: NA; CDR3 DNA: TGTGCCAGCAGCTCAGGGGAGACAGGGGGCGCTGGGGCCAACGTCCTGACTTTC; CDR3 protein: CASSSGETGGAGANVLTF
V gene: TRBV15; J gene: TRBJ1-4; CDR3 length: 16; D gene: NA; clone size: NA; CDR3 DNA: TGTGCCACCAGCTCCACCAAAGTCGCGATGAGAGAAAAACTGTTTTTT; CDR3 protein: CATSSTKVAMREKLFF
V gene: TRBV27; J gene: TRBJ2-1; CDR3 length: 16; D gene: TRBD1; clone size: NA; CDR3 DNA: TGTGCCAGCAGTCCCTATGGGACAGAGAGTTACAATGAGCAGTTCTTC; CDR3 protein: CASSPYGTESYNEQFF
V gene: TRBV19; J gene: TRBJ1-5; CDR3 length: 15; D gene: TRBD1; clone size: NA; CDR3 DNA: TGTGCCAGTAGTACCGGACAGGGTGGCAATCAGCCCCAGCATTTT; CDR3 protein: CASSTGQGGNQPQHF
V gene: TRBV2; J gene: TRBJ2-1; CDR3 length: 17; D gene: NA; clone size: once; CDR3 DNA: TGTGCCAGCAGTGTGGTGAACTTTTCGGGGCAGGGGAATGAGCAGTTCTTC; CDR3 protein: CASSVVNFSGQGNEQFF
V gene: TRBV28; J gene: TRBJ1-6; CDR3 length: 16; D gene: NA; clone size: NA; CDR3 DNA: TGTGCCAGCAGTGTGACAGCCCCCGGAGGTAATTCACCCCTCCACTTT; CDR3 protein: CASSVTAPGGNSPLHF
V gene: TRBV7-8; J gene: TRBJ1-5; CDR3 length: 13; D gene: NA; clone size: NA; CDR3 DNA: TGTGCCAGCAGCTTACAACCGAATCAGCCCCAGCATTTT; CDR3 protein: CASSLQPNQPQHF
V gene: TRBV28; J gene: TRBJ2-7; CDR3 length: 14; D gene: NA; clone size: NA; CDR3 DNA: TGTGCCAGCAGTTTATCAGTACAGGGTTACGAGCAGTACTTC; CDR3 protein: CASSLSVQGYEQYF
V gene: TRBV3-1/TRBV3-2; J gene: TRBJ2-2; CDR3 length: 15; D gene: TRBD1; clone size: few; CDR3 DNA: TGTGCCAGCAGCCGCACAGGGGGGAACACCGGGGAGCTGTTTTTT; CDR3 protein: CASSRTGGNTGELFF
V gene: TRBV5-1; J gene: TRBJ2-7; CDR3 length: 13; D gene: TRBD2; clone size: NA; CDR3 DNA: TGCGCCAGCGCACTAGCGGGGGTCTACGAGCAGTACTTC; CDR3 protein: CASALAGVYEQYF
V gene: TRBV28; J gene: TRBJ1-2; CDR3 length: 14; D gene: NA; clone size: NA; CDR3 DNA: TGTGCCAGCAGTTTACCTGACAGTAATGGGGGCTACACCTTC; CDR3 protein: CASSLPDSNGGYTF
V gene: TRBV24-1; J gene: TRBJ2-5; CDR3 length: 18; D gene: TRBD2; clone size: NA; CDR3 DNA: TGTGCCACCAGTGATCCTGGAGGGTCTAGCGGGGGGTACGAGACCCAGTACTTC; CDR3 protein: CATSDPGGSSGGYETQYF
V gene: TRBV7-4; J gene: TRBJ2-1; CDR3 length: 13; D gene: NA; clone size: NA; CDR3 DNA: TGTGCCAGCAGCTTAGATCAATACAATGAGCAGTTCTTC; CDR3 protein: CASSLDQYNEQFF
V gene: TRBV5-6; J gene: TRBJ1-4; CDR3 length: 15; D gene: NA; clone size: NA; CDR3 DNA: TGTGCCAGCAGCCTCTCACCCACTGATAATGAAAAACTGTTTTTT; CDR3 protein: CASSLSPTDNEKLFF
V gene: TRBV9; J gene: TRBJ2-1; CDR3 length: 13; D gene: TRBD1; clone size: NA; CDR3 DNA: TGTGCCAGCAGCGTAGAGACAGGGGCTGAGCAGTTCTTC; CDR3 protein: CASSVETGAEQFF
V gene: TRBV28; J gene: TRBJ1-2; CDR3 length: 12; D gene: NA; clone size: once; CDR3 DNA: TGTGCCAGCAGTTTACAGGCCTATGGCTACACCTTC; CDR3 protein: CASSLQAYGYTF
V gene: TRBV10-2; J gene: TRBJ1-3; CDR3 length: 16; D gene: NA; clone size: NA; CDR3 DNA: TGCGCCAGCAGTGAGCCTCCAAAAGCCACTGGAAACACCATATATTTT; CDR3 protein: CASSEPPKATGNTIYF
V gene: TRBV11-2; J gene: TRBJ1-1; CDR3 length: 14; D gene: NA; clone size: NA; CDR3 DNA: TGTGCCAGCAGCCCCGGACGGTCGAACACTGAAGCTTTCTTT; CDR3 protein: CASSPGRSNTEAFF
V gene: TRBV27; J gene: TRBJ2-5; CDR3 length: 14; D gene: NA; clone size: once; CDR3 DNA: TGTGCCAGCAGTTTAGGGGTATTCCAAGAGACCCAGTACTTC; CDR3 protein: CASSLGVFQETQYF
V gene: TRBV11-2; J gene: TRBJ1-6; CDR3 length: 15; D gene: NA; clone size: NA; CDR3 DNA: TGTGCCAGCAGCCAAGGGGGGGGCAGTAATTCACCCCTCCACTTT; CDR3 protein: CASSQGGGSNSPLHF
V gene: TRBV9; J gene: TRBJ1-2; CDR3 length: 15; D gene: NA; clone size: NA; CDR3 DNA: TGTGCCAGCAGCATTCGGGACCGGCCGTGGGGTGGCTACACCTTC; CDR3 protein: CASSIRDRPWGGYTF
V gene: TRBV6-1; J gene: TRBJ1-1; CDR3 length: 15; D gene: NA; clone size: NA; CDR3 DNA: TGTGCCAGCAGTGAAAATAGGGGCCTGGTTTCGGTAGCTTTCTTT; CDR3 protein: CASSENRGLVSVAFF
V gene: TRBV6-5; J gene: TRBJ1-5; CDR3 length: 15; D gene: TRBD1; clone size: NA; CDR3 DNA: TGTGCCAGCAGCGCTGGACAGGGTTTTACTCAGCCCCAGCATTTT; CDR3 protein: CASSAGQGFTQPQHF
V gene: TRBV18; J gene: TRBJ1-1; CDR3 length: 16; D gene: TRBD1; clone size: NA; CDR3 DNA: TGTGCCAGCTCACTATATGGGACAGGGAGAAGGACTGAAGCTTTCTTT; CDR3 protein: CASSLYGTGRRTEAFF
V gene: TRBV28; J gene: TRBJ2-5; CDR3 length: 16; D gene: TRBD2; clone size: NA; CDR3 DNA: TGTGCCAGCAGCCGCCCCGGACTAGCGGGGGGAGAGACCCAGTACTTC; CDR3 protein: CASSRPGLAGGETQYF
V gene: TRBV28; J gene: TRBJ1-5; CDR3 length: 15; D gene: TRBD1; clone size: NA; CDR3 DNA: TGTGCCAGCAGGGAAGGACAGGGACCTAATCAGCCCCAGCATTTT; CDR3 protein: CASREGQGPNQPQHF
V gene: TRBV7-9; J gene: TRBJ1-3; CDR3 length: 16; D gene: NA; clone size: few; CDR3 DNA: TGTGCCAGCAGCTTAGCAGGATCCTACTCTGGAAACACCATATATTTT; CDR3 protein: CASSLAGSYSGNTIYF
V gene: TRBV12-3/TRBV12-4; J gene: TRBJ2-2; CDR3 length: 13; D gene: NA; clone size: NA; CDR3 DNA: TGTGCCAGCAGTATAAAGGACGCCGGGGAGCTGTTTTTT; CDR3 protein: CASSIKDAGELFF
V gene: TRBV7-8; J gene: TRBJ1-2; CDR3 length: 15; D gene: NA; clone size: NA; CDR3 DNA: TGTGCCAGCAGCCTCCTACTCCTATCAAACTATGGCTACACCTTC; CDR3 protein: CASSLLLLSNYGYTF
V gene: TRBV7-6; J gene: TRBJ2-1; CDR3 length: 15; D gene: TRBD1; clone size: NA; CDR3 DNA: TGTGCCAGCAGCTTGGGACAGTCCACCTACAATGAGCAGTTCTTC; CDR3 protein: CASSLGQSTYNEQFF
V gene: TRBV7-9; J gene: TRBJ1-4; CDR3 length: 14; D gene: NA; clone size: many; CDR3 DNA: TGTGCCAGCAGCCACCTGGAGAGAAATGAAAAACTGTTTTTT; CDR3 protein: CASSHLERNEKLFF